The clone carrying this T cell receptor (beta chain) was seen only once. The antigen is undetermined. This record belongs to a study of cytomegalovirus exposure and HLA in healthy donors. Findings and caveats of the study: Sequencing had likely introduced a cluster of highly shared sequence variants as an artifact.

Losses at the gene ends were 1 base for V and 6 bases for J; bases not matched to a gene: 19. Germline V gene lookup returns CDR1 MGHRA and CDR2 YSYEKL. CDR3 size: 20 residues. In the PCR, 60 Vbeta and 13 Jbeta primers were used. Assay: immunoSEQ multiplex PCR; the TCRdb copy retains only in-frame clones and omits some. The sample includes roughly 200,000 clones, over 80% of them seen just once. The sequenced sample consisted of PBMCs. This chain links TRBV4-1 with TRBJ2-7, with 12 nucleotides matching TRBD2. This TCR came from a man younger than 45 in good health and CMV-seronegative. CDR3 amino acids: CASSQGPSGLAGFGSREQYF. DNA for the CDR3: TGCGCCAGCAGCCAAGGACCCAGCGGACTAGCGGGGTTCGGGTCTCGCGAGCAGTACTTC.